The 15 T cell receptor beta chains presented below share a single source sample, sequenced in a study of T cells in Graves' hyperthyroidism and ophthalmopathy. Using RNA transcripts as the source, TCR beta CDR3 regions were amplified. With the HTBI primer set, the TCR CDR3 went through a first round of RT-PCR. Each CDR3 protein gets one entry after TCRdb re-called the multiplex PCR reads with MiXCR. The repertoire holds approximately 600,000 distinct CDR3 sequences, 13% to 15% seen once, with roughly 7.7% in the top ten. Sequencing was performed on blood. All receptors come from a woman between 18 and 29 years old with Graves' ophthalmopathy.

There are many counts of this clonotype. The V gene is TRBV6-1, the J gene TRBJ1-1; 8 bases map to TRBD1. CDR1 and CDR2 (germline): MNHNS, SASEGT. Germline trimming cut 6 bases from V and 4 bases from J; bases unmatched to any gene: 7. There are 14 residues in the CDR3. CDR3 coding DNA: TGTGCCAGCAGATCTTCAGGGGGCCTCACTGAAGCTTTCTTT. It is translated as CASRSSGGLTEAFF.

This rearrangement joins TRBV27 to TRBJ1-5, with D possibly matching TRBD1 (5 bases). V gave up 3 bases and J gave up 4 bases, with 13 bases separating them. Per germline, CDR1 MNHEY and CDR2 SMNVEV (reference sequence). CDR3 length: 15 amino acids. The DNA of the CDR3 is TGTGCCAGCAGTTTTCGGGGGTGGAGGAATCAGCCCCAGCATTTT. Translation: CASSFRGWRNQPQHF.

This clonotype has more than one count but fewer than ten. The chain employs TRBV6-1 and TRBJ2-3; possibly TRBD1 or TRBD2 for D (5 bases each). V was clipped by 10 bases and J by 5 bases, with 16 bases between them. The CDR3 has 13 amino acids. Germline CDR1 and CDR2: MNHNS and SASEGT. CDR3 loop: CATHQGGGDTQYF. DNA of the CDR3: TGTGCCACTCACCAGGGTGGGGGAGATACGCAGTATTTT.

In its sample, this clonotype was seen many times. The chain employs TRBV20-1 and TRBJ2-3; 9 bases fit TRBD2. The CDR3 contains 15 residues. The V and J ends lost 3 bases and 1 base, in that order; junction bases with no gene match: 5. Germline V gene data show CDR1 as DFQATT and CDR2 as SNEGSKA (reference sequence). CDR3 nucleotide sequence: TGCAGTGCTAGTTCCCGACTAGCGGGCACAGATACGCAGTATTTT. Translated, it gives CSASSRLAGTDTQYF.

This clonotype has a count of ten or more. The chain couples TRBV28 to TRBJ1-6, with D maybe TRBD1 (5 bases). V gave up 5 bases and J gave up 3 bases, with 11 bases separating them. The CDR3 extends over 15 amino acids. Per the germline V gene, CDR1 is MDHEN and CDR2 is SYDVKM. For the CDR3, the DNA is TGTGCCAGCAGTCAGGGAGGCGTCTATAATTCACCCCTCCACTTT. It is translated as CASSQGGVYNSPLHF.

In this sample, this clonotype turned up a few times. CDR3 residues: CASSLAPTGELFF. DNA of the CDR3: TGCGCCAGCAGCTTGGCTCCCACCGGGGAGCTGTTTTTT. The chain combines TRBV5-1 with TRBJ2-2; D remains ambiguous. V lost 0 bases to trimming and J lost 4 bases, with 4 bases between them. From germline, CDR1 is SGHRS and CDR2 YFSETQ. The CDR3 is 13 amino acids.

V and J are TRBV20-1 and TRBJ1-6, with unresolved D. The CDR3 consists of 16 residues. From germline, CDR1 is DFQATT and CDR2 SNEGSKA (reference sequence). Trimming left V 0 bases short and J 0 bases short, with 9 bases between. The CDR3 here is CSARDIVSSYNSPLHF. The CDR3 nucleotides read TGCAGTGCTAGAGATATTGTCAGCTCCTATAATTCACCCCTCCACTTT.

This chain joins TRBV5-5 and TRBJ1-2, with a tentative D call TRBD1 (5 bases). The CDR3 runs 15 residues. V lost 6 bases to trimming and J lost 2 bases, with 17 bases between them. Per the germline V gene, CDR1 is SGHKS and CDR2 is YYEKEE (reference sequence). CDR3 bases: TGTGCCAGCATCTCCGAGACAGTACCAAACTATGGCTACACCTTC. Amino acids: CASISETVPNYGYTF.

This clonotype was found many times. The chain employs TRBV12-3 or TRBV12-4 and TRBJ2-7; D perhaps matches TRBD1 (5 bases). This CDR3 contains 15 residues. Between the trimmed V and J ends, which lost 2 bases and 4 bases, there was a span of 15 bases. The CDR3 loop is CASSLHARERYEQYF. In DNA, the CDR3 is TGTGCCAGCAGTTTACACGCCAGGGAAAGGTACGAGCAGTACTTC.

This clonotype was observed many times. The chain combines TRBV11-2 with TRBJ2-7; 8 nucleotides match TRBD1. This CDR3 is built from 15 residues. After removal of 6 bases from V and 3 bases from J, the junction contained 10 bases not matched to a gene. Germline CDR1 reads SGHAT; CDR2 reads FQNNGV. CDR3 loop: CASSQWTGTGYEQYF. As DNA, the CDR3 is TGTGCCAGCAGTCAGTGGACCGGGACAGGCTACGAGCAGTACTTC.

In this sample, this clonotype turned up many times. V usage is TRBV3-1 and J usage is TRBJ2-5; 8 bases map to TRBD2. The CDR3 contains 13 residues. Germline V gives CDR1 LGHDT, CDR2 YNNKEL (reference sequence). V was clipped by 0 bases and J by 14 bases; unmatched bases: 8. The CDR3: CASSQDRRGRPYF. The DNA for the CDR3 is TGTGCCAGCAGCCAAGATAGGCGCGGGAGGCCCTACTTC.

This clonotype occurred many times. The CDR3 sequence: CASSLIRTGTGTYEQYF. The CDR3 DNA follows: TGTGCCAGCAGTTTAATCCGAACCGGGACAGGAACATACGAGCAGTACTTC. V usage is TRBV27 and J usage is TRBJ2-7; 8 bases agree with TRBD1. Trimming took 2 bases from V and 4 from J; bases not matched to a gene: 13. Germline values: CDR1 MNHEY, CDR2 SMNVEV (reference sequence). The CDR3 has 17 residues.

This sequence joins TRBV18 and TRBJ1-1; D might be TRBD1 (6 bases). V was clipped by 2 bases and J by 3 bases, with 13 bases between them. This CDR3 spans 15 amino acids. From germline, CDR1 is KGHSH and CDR2 LQKENI. The CDR3 sequence is CASSPNQQGDTEAFF. CDR3 nucleotide sequence: TGTGCCAGCTCACCAAACCAACAGGGTGACACTGAAGCTTTCTTT.

There are many counts of this clonotype. The chain is built from TRBV6-1 and TRBJ1-2; possibly TRBD1 for D (6 bases). Germline CDR1 MNHNS, CDR2 SASEGT. The length of the CDR3 is 13 residues. V was clipped by 8 bases and J by 2 bases, with 12 bases between them. In DNA form, the CDR3 reads TGTGCCAGCGGCGCAGGGACAAACTATGGCTACACCTTC. This sequence encodes CASGAGTNYGYTF.

This clonotype was found many times. The chain is built from TRBV20-1 and TRBJ2-3; the D gene could be TRBD1 or TRBD2 (6 bases each). V lost 3 bases, J lost 1 base, and 8 bases lay in between. Germline-derived CDR1 and CDR2 are DFQATT and SNEGSKA (reference sequence). The CDR3 covers 13 residues. CDR3: CSARRGGTDTQYF. In DNA form, the CDR3 reads TGCAGTGCTAGGAGGGGGGGCACAGATACGCAGTATTTT.